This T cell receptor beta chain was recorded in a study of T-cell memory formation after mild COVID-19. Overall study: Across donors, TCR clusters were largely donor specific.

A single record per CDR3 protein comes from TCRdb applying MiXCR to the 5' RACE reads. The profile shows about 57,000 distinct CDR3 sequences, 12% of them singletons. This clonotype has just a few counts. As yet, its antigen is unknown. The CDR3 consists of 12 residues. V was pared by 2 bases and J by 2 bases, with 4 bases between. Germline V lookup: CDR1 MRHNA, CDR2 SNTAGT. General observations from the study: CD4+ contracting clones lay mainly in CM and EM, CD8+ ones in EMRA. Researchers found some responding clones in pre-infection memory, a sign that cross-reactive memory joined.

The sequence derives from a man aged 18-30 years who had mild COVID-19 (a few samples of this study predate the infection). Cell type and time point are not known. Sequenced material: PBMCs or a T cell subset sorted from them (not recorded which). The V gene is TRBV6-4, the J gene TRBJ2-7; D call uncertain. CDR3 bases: TGTGCCAGCAGTGACGGGACCTACGAGCAGTACGTC. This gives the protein CASSDGTYEQYV.